This T cell receptor beta chain was captured by sequencing in a study of blood T cell repertoires in COVID-19. Sequencing used immunoSEQ multiplex PCR; TCRdb keeps in-frame clones, though not all of them. The top ten clones hold under 7% of a sample with some 150,000 clones, 84% of them seen once. A COVID-19 case was met by exposed participants within 2 weeks before study entry. Sequenced input: PBMCs or T cells enriched from blood (not recorded which). This TCR was recovered from a woman aged 45-65 years who had been exposed to COVID-19.

The CDR3, as DNA: TGTGCCAGCAGTGAAGGTTATAACAGAAACACTGAAGCTTTCTTT. Amino acids: CASSEGYNRNTEAFF. J is TRBJ1-1 and V is TRBV6-1; D call uncertain. The length of the CDR3 is 15 residues. The germline V gene encodes CDR1 MNHNS and CDR2 SASEGT. V lost 1 base, J lost 2 bases, and 11 bases lay in between.